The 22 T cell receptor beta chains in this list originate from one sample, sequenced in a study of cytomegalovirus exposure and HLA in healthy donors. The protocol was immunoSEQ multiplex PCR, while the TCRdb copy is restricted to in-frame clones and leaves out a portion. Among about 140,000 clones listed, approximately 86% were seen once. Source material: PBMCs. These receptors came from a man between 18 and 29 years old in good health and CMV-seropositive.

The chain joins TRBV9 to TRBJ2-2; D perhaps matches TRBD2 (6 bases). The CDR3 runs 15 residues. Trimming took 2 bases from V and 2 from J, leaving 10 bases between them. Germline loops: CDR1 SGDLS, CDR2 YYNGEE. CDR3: CASSVGGANTGELFF. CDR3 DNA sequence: TGTGCCAGCAGCGTTGGAGGGGCCAACACCGGGGAGCTGTTTTTT.

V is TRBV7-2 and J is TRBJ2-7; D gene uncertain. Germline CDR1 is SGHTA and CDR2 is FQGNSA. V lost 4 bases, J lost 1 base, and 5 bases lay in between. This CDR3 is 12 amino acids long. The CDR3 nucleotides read TGTGCCAGCAGCTGGGCTTCCTACGAGCAGTACTTC. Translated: CASSWASYEQYF.

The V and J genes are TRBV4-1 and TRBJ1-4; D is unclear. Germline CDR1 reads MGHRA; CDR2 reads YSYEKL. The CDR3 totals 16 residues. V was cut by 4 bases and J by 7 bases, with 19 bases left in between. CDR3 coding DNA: TGCGCCAGCAGCCTACTACCCCCCGGGGTGAGTGAAAAACTGTTTTTT. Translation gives CASSLLPPGVSEKLFF.

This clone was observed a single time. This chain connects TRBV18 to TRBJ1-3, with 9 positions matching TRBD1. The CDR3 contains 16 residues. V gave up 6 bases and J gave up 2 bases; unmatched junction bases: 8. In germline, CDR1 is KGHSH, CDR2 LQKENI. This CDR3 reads CASSPGTGTAGNTIYF. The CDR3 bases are TGTGCCAGCTCGCCCGGGACAGGGACTGCTGGAAACACCATATATTTT.

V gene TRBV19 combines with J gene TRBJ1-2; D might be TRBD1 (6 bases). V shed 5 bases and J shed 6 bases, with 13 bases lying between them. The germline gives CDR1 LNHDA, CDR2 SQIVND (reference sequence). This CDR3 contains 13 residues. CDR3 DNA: TGTGCCAGTAGTGCGGACAGATACGATGGCTACACCTTC. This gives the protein CASSADRYDGYTF.

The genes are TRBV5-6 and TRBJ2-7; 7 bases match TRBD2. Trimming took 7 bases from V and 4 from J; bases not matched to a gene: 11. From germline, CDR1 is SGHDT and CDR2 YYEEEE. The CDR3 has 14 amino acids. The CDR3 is CASDKRGPFYEQYF. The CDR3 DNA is TGTGCCAGCGATAAGCGGGGTCCTTTTTACGAGCAGTACTTC.

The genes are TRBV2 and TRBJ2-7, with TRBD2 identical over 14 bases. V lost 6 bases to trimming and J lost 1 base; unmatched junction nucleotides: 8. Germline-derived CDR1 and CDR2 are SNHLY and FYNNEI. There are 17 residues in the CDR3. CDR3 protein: CASRTSGGVRSSYEQYF. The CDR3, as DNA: TGTGCCAGCAGGACTAGCGGGGGGGTTCGATCGTCCTACGAGCAGTACTTC.

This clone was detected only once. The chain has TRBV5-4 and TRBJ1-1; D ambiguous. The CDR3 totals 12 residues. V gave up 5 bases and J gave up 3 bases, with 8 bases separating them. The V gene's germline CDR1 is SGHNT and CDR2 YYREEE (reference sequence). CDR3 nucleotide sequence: TGTGCCAGCAGTGGCGGGGACACTGAAGCTTTCTTT. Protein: CASSGGDTEAFF.

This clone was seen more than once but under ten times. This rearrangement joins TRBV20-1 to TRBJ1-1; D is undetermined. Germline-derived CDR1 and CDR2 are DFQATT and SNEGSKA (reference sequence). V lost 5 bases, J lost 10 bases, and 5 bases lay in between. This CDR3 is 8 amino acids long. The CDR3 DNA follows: TGCAGTGCTCCCCTAGCTTTCTTT. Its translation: CSAPLAFF.

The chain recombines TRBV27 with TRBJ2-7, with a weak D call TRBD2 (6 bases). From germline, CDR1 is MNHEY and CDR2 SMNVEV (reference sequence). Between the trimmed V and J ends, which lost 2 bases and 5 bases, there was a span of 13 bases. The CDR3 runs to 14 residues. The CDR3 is CASSLRRGGNEQYF. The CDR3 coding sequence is TGTGCCAGCAGTTTAAGGAGGGGTGGGAACGAGCAGTACTTC.

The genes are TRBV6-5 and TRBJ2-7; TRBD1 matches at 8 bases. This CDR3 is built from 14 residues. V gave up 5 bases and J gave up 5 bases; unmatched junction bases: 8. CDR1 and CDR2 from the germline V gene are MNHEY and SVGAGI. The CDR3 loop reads CASSNWDRNDEQYF. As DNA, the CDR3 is TGTGCCAGCAGTAATTGGGACAGGAACGACGAGCAGTACTTC.

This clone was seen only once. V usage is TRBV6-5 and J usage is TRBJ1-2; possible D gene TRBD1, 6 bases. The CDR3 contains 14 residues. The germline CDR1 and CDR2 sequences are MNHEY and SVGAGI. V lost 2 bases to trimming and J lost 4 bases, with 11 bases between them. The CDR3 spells CASSYTAGVYGYTF. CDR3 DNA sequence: TGTGCCAGCAGTTACACGGCAGGGGTCTATGGCTACACCTTC.

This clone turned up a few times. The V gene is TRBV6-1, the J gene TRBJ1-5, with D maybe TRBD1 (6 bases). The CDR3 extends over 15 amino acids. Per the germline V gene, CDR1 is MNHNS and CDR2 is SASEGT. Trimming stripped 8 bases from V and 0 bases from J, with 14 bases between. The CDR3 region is CASRQDPTSNQPQHF. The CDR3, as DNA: TGTGCCAGCCGACAGGATCCCACTAGCAATCAGCCCCAGCATTTT.

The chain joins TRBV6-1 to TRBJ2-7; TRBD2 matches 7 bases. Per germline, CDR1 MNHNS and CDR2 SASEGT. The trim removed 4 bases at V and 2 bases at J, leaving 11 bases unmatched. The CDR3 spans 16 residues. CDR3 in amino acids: CASSGVAGTPPYEQYF. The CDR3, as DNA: TGTGCCAGCAGTGGGGTAGCGGGTACGCCTCCCTACGAGCAGTACTTC.

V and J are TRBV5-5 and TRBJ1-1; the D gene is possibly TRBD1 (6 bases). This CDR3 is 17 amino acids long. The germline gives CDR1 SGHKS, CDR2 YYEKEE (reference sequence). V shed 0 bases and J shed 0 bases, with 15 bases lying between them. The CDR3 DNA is TGTGCCAGCAGCTTGGCCCTCAGGGGTCCCATGAACACTGAAGCTTTCTTT. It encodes CASSLALRGPMNTEAFF.

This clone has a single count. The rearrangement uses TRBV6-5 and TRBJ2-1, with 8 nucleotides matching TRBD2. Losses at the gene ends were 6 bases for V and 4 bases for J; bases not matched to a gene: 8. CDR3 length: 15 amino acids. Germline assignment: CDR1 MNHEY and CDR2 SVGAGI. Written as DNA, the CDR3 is TGTGCCAGCAGCCTAAGCAGCGGGGGTTACAATGAGCAGTTCTTC. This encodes CASSLSSGGYNEQFF.

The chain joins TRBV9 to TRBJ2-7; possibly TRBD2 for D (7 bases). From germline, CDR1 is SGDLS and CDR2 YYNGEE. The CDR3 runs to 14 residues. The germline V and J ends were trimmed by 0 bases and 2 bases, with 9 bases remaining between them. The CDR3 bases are TGTGCCAGCAGCGTAGAGGGGGGGACCTACGAGCAGTACTTC. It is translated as CASSVEGGTYEQYF.

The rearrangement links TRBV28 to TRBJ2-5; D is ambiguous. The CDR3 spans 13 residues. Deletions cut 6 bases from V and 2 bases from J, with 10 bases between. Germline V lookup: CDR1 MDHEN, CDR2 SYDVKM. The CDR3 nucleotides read TGTGCCAGCAGCCGTATAACACAAGAGACCCAGTACTTC. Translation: CASSRITQETQYF.

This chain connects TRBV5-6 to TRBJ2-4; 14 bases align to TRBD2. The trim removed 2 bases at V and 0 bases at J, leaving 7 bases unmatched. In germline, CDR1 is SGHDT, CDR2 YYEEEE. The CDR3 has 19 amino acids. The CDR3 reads CASSLAPGLAGVAKNIQYF. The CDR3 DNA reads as TGTGCCAGCAGCTTAGCGCCGGGACTAGCGGGAGTAGCCAAAAACATTCAGTACTTC. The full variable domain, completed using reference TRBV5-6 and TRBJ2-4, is DAGVTQSPTHLIKTRGQQVTLRCSPKSGHDTVSWYQQALGQGPQFIFQYYEEEERQRGNFPDRFSGHQFPNYSSELNVNALLLGDSALYLCASSLAPGLAGVAKNIQYFGAGTRLSVL.

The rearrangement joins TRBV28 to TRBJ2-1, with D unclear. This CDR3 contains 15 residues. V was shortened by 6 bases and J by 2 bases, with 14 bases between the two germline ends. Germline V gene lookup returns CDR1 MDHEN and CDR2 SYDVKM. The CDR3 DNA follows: TGTGCCAGCAGCCCTCAGAGTACTACCTACAATGAGCAGTTCTTC. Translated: CASSPQSTTYNEQFF. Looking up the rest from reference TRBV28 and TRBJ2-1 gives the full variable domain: DVKVTQSSRYLVKRTGEKVFLECVQDMDHENMFWYRQDPGLGLRLIYFSYDVKMKEKGDIPEGYSVSREKKERFSLILESASTNQTSMYLCASSPQSTTYNEQFFGPGTRLTVL.

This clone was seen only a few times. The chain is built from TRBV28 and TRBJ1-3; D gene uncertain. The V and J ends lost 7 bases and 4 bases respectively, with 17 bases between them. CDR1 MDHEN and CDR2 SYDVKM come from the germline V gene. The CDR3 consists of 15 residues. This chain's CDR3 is CASTLAAAWGNTIYF. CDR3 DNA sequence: TGTGCCAGCACCCTTGCGGCAGCTTGGGGAAACACCATATATTTT.

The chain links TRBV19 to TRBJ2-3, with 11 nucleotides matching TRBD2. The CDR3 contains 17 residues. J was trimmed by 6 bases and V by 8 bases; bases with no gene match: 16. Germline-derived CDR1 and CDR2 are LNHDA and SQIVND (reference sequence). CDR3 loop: CASWGTRTSGSVDTQYF. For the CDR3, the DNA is TGTGCCAGTTGGGGGACTAGGACTAGCGGGTCCGTGGATACGCAGTATTTT.